The 23 T cell receptor beta chains reported below all come from one sample, sequenced in a study of shared clonotypes between healthy human individuals. The data were produced by immunoSEQ multiplex PCR, yet TCRdb's version contains in-frame clones alone and is incomplete. The sample has more than 2,000,000 clones; 80% to 95% are singletons. The source material was naive CD4+ T cells from PBMCs. Subset noted: CD45RA+ positively selected. These receptors were obtained from a young man in good health. Some clones in this sample may be carry-over from other donors' samples.

This chain uses TRBV28 with TRBJ1-5; D perhaps matches TRBD1 (6 bases). The CDR3 consists of 16 residues. V was trimmed by 2 bases and J by 0 bases, leaving 11 bases between them. From germline, CDR1 is MDHEN and CDR2 SYDVKM. This chain's CDR3 is CASSLTGPYSNQPQHF. In DNA form, the CDR3 reads TGTGCCAGCAGTTTAACAGGGCCTTATAGCAATCAGCCCCAGCATTTT.

Written as DNA, the CDR3 is TGCAGCGTGGCAGGACAGGGGCAAAGGTTGGCTTTCTTT. It codes for CSVAGQGQRLAFF. The genes are TRBV29-1 and TRBJ1-1; the match to TRBD1 covers 9 bases. The V segment lost 6 bases and the J segment 11 bases; nucleotides outside the gene matches: 13. Germline V gives CDR1 SQVTM, CDR2 ANQGSEA. The CDR3 is made up of 13 amino acids. The whole variable domain, filled in from reference TRBV29-1 and TRBJ1-1, reads SAVISQKPSRDICQRGTSLTIQCQVDSQVTMMFWYRQQPGQSLTLIATANQGSEATYESGFVIDKFPISRPNLTFSTLTVSNMSPEDSSIYLCSVAGQGQRLAFFGQGTRLTVV.

The chain uses TRBV5-1 and TRBJ2-4, with D tentatively TRBD1 (6 bases). Germline CDR1 is SGHRS and CDR2 is YFSETQ. This CDR3 spans 15 amino acids. V was pared by 0 bases and J by 2 bases, with 9 bases between. CDR3 coding DNA: TGCGCCAGCAGCTTGGAAACAGGGACCAAAAACATTCAGTACTTC. It is translated as CASSLETGTKNIQYF.

The rearrangement uses TRBV4-2 and TRBJ2-3, with 10 bases aligning to TRBD2. The V gene end was trimmed by 1 base and the J gene end by 7 bases; junction bases not matched to a gene: 2. Germline loops: CDR1 LGHNA, CDR2 YNFKEQ. The CDR3 contains 14 residues. The CDR3 coding sequence is TGTGCCAGCAGCCAAGGGACTAGCGGCTATACGCAGTATTTT. The encoded protein is CASSQGTSGYTQYF.

The V call is TRBV14, the J call TRBJ2-3; D is unresolved. This CDR3 spans 13 amino acids. The V and J ends lost 1 base and 0 bases respectively, with 2 bases between them. Germline V gene sequence: CDR1 SGHDN, CDR2 FVKESK. The DNA for the CDR3 is TGTGCCAGCAGCCAAGTCAGCACAGATACGCAGTATTTT. It is translated as CASSQVSTDTQYF.

The chain links TRBV6-5 to TRBJ2-5; D is undetermined. The CDR3 contains 14 residues. With 0 bases removed from V and 4 bases from J, the gap between germline ends came to 9 bases. Germline V CDR1 and CDR2: MNHEY, SVGAGI. CDR3 region: CASSYSHGAETQYF. The CDR3 DNA is TGTGCCAGCAGTTACTCTCATGGCGCAGAGACCCAGTACTTC.

The J gene is TRBJ2-2, the V gene TRBV28, with 9 bases that match TRBD1. CDR1 is MDHEN, CDR2 SYDVKM, per germline. J lost 6 bases, V lost 7 bases, and 15 bases had no gene match. The CDR3 runs 17 residues. The CDR3 nucleotides are TGTGCCAGCACCCGAACGAGGGACAGGGCTCTTCCCGGGGAGCTGTTTTTT. It codes for CASTRTRDRALPGELFF.

The chain joins TRBV6-1 to TRBJ2-1; D is undetermined. The V gene's germline CDR1 is MNHNS and CDR2 SASEGT. This CDR3 is 12 amino acids long. V was clipped by 5 bases and J by 4 bases, with 6 bases between them. The CDR3 coding sequence is TGTGCCAGCAGTCTAGTTTACAATGAGCAGTTCTTC. Its protein product is CASSLVYNEQFF.

The rearrangement links TRBV28 to TRBJ2-7; no firm D call. The V end lost 10 bases, the J end lost 9 bases, and 16 bases lay between the germline ends. This CDR3 region has 11 residues. In germline, CDR1 is MDHEN, CDR2 SYDVKM. CDR3 DNA: TGTGCCACCCGGAGAACAGCTCGGCAGTACTTC. This codes for CATRRTARQYF. The full variable domain, with the rest looked up from reference TRBV28 and TRBJ2-7, is DVKVTQSSRYLVKRTGEKVFLECVQDMDHENMFWYRQDPGLGLRLIYFSYDVKMKEKGDIPEGYSVSREKKERFSLILESASTNQTSMYLCATRRTARQYFGPGTRLTVT.

The J gene is TRBJ2-7, the V gene TRBV6-1; 9 positions match TRBD2. Germline assignment: CDR1 MNHNS and CDR2 SASEGT. V was clipped by 3 bases and J by 7 bases; unmatched bases: 10. This CDR3 region has 15 residues. In DNA, the CDR3 is TGTGCCAGCAGTGATACCGGGGGGCTAGCGGGAGAGCAGTACTTC. This translates into CASSDTGGLAGEQYF.

A single count supports this clone. This sequence joins TRBV11-1 and TRBJ2-1; D possibly corresponds to TRBD2 (5 bases). This CDR3 comprises 14 residues. The ends were cut back, 8 bases at V and 3 bases at J, with 14 bases in the middle. Germline V gene sequence: CDR1 SGHAT, CDR2 FQDESV (reference sequence). CDR3 nucleotides: TGTGCCAGCCGGGGTGTCAGTCTCTACAATGAGCAGTTCTTC. Protein sequence: CASRGVSLYNEQFF.

The J gene is TRBJ1-2, the V gene TRBV2; the match to TRBD1 covers 10 bases. Germline V lookup: CDR1 SNHLY, CDR2 FYNNEI. Trimming cost V 4 bases and J 8 bases; bases outside gene matches: 7. CDR3 length: 14 amino acids. This CDR3 is CASSVLGQGLGYTF. CDR3 coding DNA: TGTGCCAGCAGTGTACTGGGACAGGGGTTAGGCTACACCTTC.

This rearrangement joins TRBV19 to TRBJ2-5; D might be TRBD1 (7 bases). The CDR3 runs 13 residues. Trimming removed 7 bases at V and 4 bases at J, with 13 bases between. Germline V gives CDR1 LNHDA, CDR2 SQIVND (reference sequence). The CDR3 DNA reads TGTGCCAGTACTTACAGGGGAGGAGAGACCCAGTACTTC. Residues: CASTYRGGETQYF.

The chain recombines TRBV28 with TRBJ1-2; D is possibly TRBD1 (6 bases). There are 14 residues in the CDR3. Germline-derived CDR1 and CDR2 are MDHEN and SYDVKM. Trimming removed 8 bases from V and 4 bases from J, with 17 bases in between. CDR3 loop: CASRRTVGGYGYTF. CDR3 nucleotides: TGTGCCAGCCGTCGTACAGTAGGGGGCTATGGCTACACCTTC.

The chain links TRBV6-1 to TRBJ2-7; tentatively, D is TRBD1 or TRBD2 (5 bases each). The ends were cut back, 6 bases at V and 2 bases at J, with 17 bases in the middle. Germline CDR1 MNHNS, CDR2 SASEGT. CDR3 length: 15 residues. The CDR3 nucleotides are TGTGCCAGCAGATTTTCTCGGGACGGGCCCTACGAGCAGTACTTC. The encoded protein is CASRFSRDGPYEQYF.

The J gene is TRBJ2-5, the V gene TRBV5-5, with 7 bases matching TRBD1. J was trimmed by 6 bases and V by 5 bases; bases with no gene match: 10. The CDR3 spans 14 residues. Germline CDR1 is SGHKS and CDR2 is YYEKEE (reference sequence). The CDR3 DNA reads as TGTGCCAGCAGGCTTTCCGGGACAGTGAAGACCCAGTACTTC. Translation: CASRLSGTVKTQYF.

Here the CDR3 reads CASSWPGADTQYF. As DNA, the CDR3 is TGCGCCAGCAGCTGGCCCGGGGCAGATACGCAGTATTTT. This chain connects TRBV5-1 to TRBJ2-3, with D tentatively TRBD2 (5 bases). CDR1 is SGHRS, CDR2 YFSETQ, per germline. The CDR3 spans 13 residues. Trimming cost V 3 bases and J 4 bases, with 9 bases left between them.

This clone was picked up a small number of times. V and J are TRBV27 and TRBJ1-5; weak D call: TRBD1 (5 bases). This CDR3 spans 12 amino acids. Germline lookup yields CDR1 MNHEY and CDR2 SMNVEV (reference sequence). Trimming cost V 6 bases and J 11 bases, with 14 bases left between them. CDR3 sequence reads: CASRARGEAQHF. The CDR3 nucleotides read TGTGCCAGCAGGGCACGAGGGGAGGCCCAGCATTTT.

This clone has only one observation. The V gene is TRBV28, the J gene TRBJ1-5; 7 positions match TRBD1. V shed 3 bases and J 1 base; nucleotides not matched to a gene: 3. Germline V gives CDR1 MDHEN, CDR2 SYDVKM. This CDR3 is built from 15 residues. Here the CDR3 DNA reads TGTGCCAGCAGTTTTAAGGGACAGAGCAATCAGCCCCAGCATTTT. It translates to CASSFKGQSNQPQHF.

This rearrangement joins TRBV6-1 to TRBJ1-2; D unresolved. CDR3 length: 16 residues. Between the trimmed V and J ends, which lost 3 bases and 2 bases, there was a span of 16 bases. CDR1 MNHNS and CDR2 SASEGT come from the germline V gene. The DNA of the CDR3 is TGTGCCAGCAGTGAGGTTTCCCTTGGACGGAACTATGGCTACACCTTC. Protein product: CASSEVSLGRNYGYTF.

This rearrangement joins TRBV13 to TRBJ2-1; 11 nucleotides agree with TRBD2. Losses at the gene ends were 4 bases for V and 5 bases for J; bases not matched to a gene: 13. Germline assignment: CDR1 PRHDT and CDR2 FYEKMQ (reference sequence). The CDR3 length is 18 residues. The DNA of the CDR3 is TGTGCCAGCAGCTCTCTCATTCGACTAGCGGGAAAGAACAATGAGCAGTTCTTC. Encoded protein: CASSSLIRLAGKNNEQFF. Variable domain in full (rest from reference TRBV13 and TRBJ2-1): AAGVIQSPRHLIKEKRETATLKCYPIPRHDTVYWYQQGPGQDPQFLISFYEKMQSDKGSIPDRFSAQQFSDYHSELNMSSLELGDSALYFCASSSLIRLAGKNNEQFFGPGTRLTVL.

The V and J genes are TRBV11-2 and TRBJ2-1, with 10 bases matching TRBD2. The CDR3 totals 17 residues. V lost 2 bases and J lost 0; bases outside the gene matches: 4. Germline lookup yields CDR1 SGHAT and CDR2 FQNNGV. The CDR3 loop reads CASSLRPSGSSYNEQFF. For the CDR3, the DNA is TGTGCCAGCAGCTTACGTCCTAGCGGGAGCTCCTACAATGAGCAGTTCTTC.

The chain links TRBV7-9 to TRBJ2-1, with D possibly called TRBD1 or TRBD2 (6 bases each). Germline values: CDR1 SEHNR, CDR2 FQNEAQ (reference sequence). The length of the CDR3 is 13 residues. Trimming took off 3 bases at V and 9 bases at J, with 12 bases between the two ends. CDR3 in amino acids: CASSLGAEGEQFF. CDR3 DNA sequence: TGTGCCAGCAGCTTGGGGGCGGAGGGTGAGCAGTTCTTC. The whole variable domain, filled in from reference TRBV7-9 and TRBJ2-1, reads DTGVSQNPRHKITKRGQNVTFRCDPISEHNRLYWYRQTLGQGPEFLTYFQNEAQLEKSRLLSDRFSAERPKGSFSTLEIQRTEQGDSAMYLCASSLGAEGEQFFGPGTRLTVL.